This passage covers 31 T cell receptor beta chains from one sample sequenced in a study of shared clonotypes between healthy human individuals. The assay was immunoSEQ multiplex PCR, and TCRdb's table has in-frame clones only and misses some. The table records nearly 1,000,000 clones, over 60% of them present only once. Sequencing used memory CD4+ T cells sorted from blood. The subset denotes: CD45RA-negative fraction. These receptors were collected from a man between 18 and 29 years old in good health.

Comments on this clone: This CDR3 is also generated by other DNA sequences in the sample. The gene calls are TRBV5-1 and TRBJ1-4; weak D call: TRBD1 (5 bases). Germline V gene data show CDR1 as SGHRS and CDR2 as YFSETQ. Trimming stripped 4 bases from V and 7 bases from J, with 14 bases between. The CDR3 length is 14 residues. The CDR3 DNA follows: TGCGCCAGCAGCCCGGGAACGGGGGGTGAAAAACTGTTTTTT. It specifies CASSPGTGGEKLFF. Drawing the rest from reference TRBV5-1 and TRBJ1-4, the complete variable domain is KAGVTQTPRYLIKTRGQQVTLSCSPISGHRSVSWYQQTPGQGLQFLFEYFSETQRNKGNFPGRFSGRQFSNSRSEMNVSTLELGDSALYLCASSPGTGGEKLFFGSGTQLSVL.

The V call is TRBV6-6, the J call TRBJ1-3; D not resolved. The V gene lost 6 bases and the J gene lost 0 bases, with 9 bases spanning the gap. The CDR3 is made up of 14 amino acids. Per the germline V gene, CDR1 is MNHNY and CDR2 is SVGAGI (reference sequence). CDR3 sequence reads: CASSGASSGNTIYF. In DNA, the CDR3 is TGTGCCAGCAGCGGAGCGAGCTCTGGAAACACCATATATTTT.

The chain links TRBV29-1 to TRBJ2-5; no clear D gene. This CDR3 has 10 residues. Germline V lookup: CDR1 SQVTM, CDR2 ANQGSEA. The ends were cut back, 4 bases at V and 5 bases at J, with 5 bases in the middle. The CDR3 spells CSVARETQYF. The CDR3 DNA reads as TGCAGCGTTGCCCGGGAGACCCAGTACTTC.

The rearrangement joins TRBV10-3 to TRBJ1-2, with D tentatively TRBD1 (5 bases). The germline V gene has CDR1 ENHRY and CDR2 SYGVKD. The CDR3 runs 15 residues. Trimming left V 0 bases short and J 2 bases short, with 10 bases between. The CDR3 bases are TGTGCCATCAGTGAGTCGATGGGGCGGAACTATGGCTACACCTTC. It is translated as CAISESMGRNYGYTF.

The V gene is TRBV6-1, the J gene TRBJ1-6; the D gene is possibly TRBD1 (5 bases). In germline, CDR1 is MNHNS, CDR2 SASEGT. The CDR3 length is 15 residues. Deletions cut 5 bases from V and 4 bases from J, with 12 bases between. The CDR3 region has the DNA TGTGCCAGCAGTCCCCCCGGGGGTTATAATTCACCCCTCCACTTT. Amino acid sequence: CASSPPGGYNSPLHF.

The chain links TRBV27 to TRBJ1-2; possible D gene TRBD1, 5 bases. Germline CDR1 MNHEY, CDR2 SMNVEV (reference sequence). The germline V and J ends were trimmed by 6 bases and 6 bases, with 14 bases remaining between them. The CDR3 extends over 13 amino acids. CDR3 sequence reads: CASRMAGKDGYTF. CDR3 in DNA: TGTGCCAGCAGGATGGCAGGGAAGGATGGCTACACCTTC.

This clone was counted between two and nine times. This sequence joins TRBV7-2 and TRBJ1-2, with TRBD1 matching over 7 bases. The junction had 12 bases not matched to a gene; V was cut back by 5 bases and J by 6 bases. The CDR3 is 15 amino acids. CDR1 and CDR2 (germline): SGHTA, FQGNSA. CDR3 protein: CASSPSGGHLDGYTF. CDR3 coding DNA: TGTGCCAGCAGCCCCTCAGGGGGGCATCTTGATGGCTACACCTTC. Supplemented by reference TRBV7-2 and TRBJ1-2, the full variable domain reads GAGVSQSPSNKVTEKGKDVELRCDPISGHTALYWYRQSLGQGLEFLIYFQGNSAPDKSGLPSDRFSAERTGGSVSTLTIQRTQQEDSAVYLCASSPSGGHLDGYTFGSGTRLTVV.

The V call is TRBV18, the J call TRBJ1-6, with TRBD1 matching over 7 bases. The V gene's germline CDR1 is KGHSH and CDR2 LQKENI. Unmatched junction bases numbered 5, after V lost 1 base and J lost 5 bases. This CDR3 region has 16 residues. The CDR3 DNA reads TGTGCCAGCTCACCACGCCCCGACAGGGATAATTCACCCCTCCACTTT. This codes for CASSPRPDRDNSPLHF.

This clone has more than one count but fewer than ten. V usage is TRBV10-1 and J usage is TRBJ2-7, with D hard to call. In germline, CDR1 is WNHNN, CDR2 SYGVQD (reference sequence). V lost 0 bases to trimming and J lost 1 base, with 10 bases between them. The CDR3 spans 15 residues. In DNA form, the CDR3 reads TGCGCCAGCAGTGAGTCGGCGGATCGATCCTACGAGCAGTACTTC. Translation: CASSESADRSYEQYF.

The J gene is TRBJ2-2, the V gene TRBV6-6, with a possible D match to TRBD2 (6 bases). In germline, CDR1 is MNHNY, CDR2 SVGAGI (reference sequence). The CDR3 runs 15 residues. Trimming shortened V by 5 bases and J by 5 bases, and 15 bases separated the two germline ends. The CDR3 loop is CASSPPLGGTGELFF. In DNA form, the CDR3 reads TGTGCCAGCAGTCCGCCCCTTGGGGGGACCGGGGAGCTGTTTTTT.

The rearrangement links TRBV7-2 to TRBJ2-1, with 9 bases lining up with TRBD2. The V and J ends lost 6 bases and 4 bases, in that order; junction bases with no gene match: 7. The CDR3 is 15 amino acids. The germline V gene encodes CDR1 SGHTA and CDR2 FQGNSA. Here the CDR3 DNA reads TGTGCCAGCAGTTTAACTAGCGGGCTATACAATGAGCAGTTCTTC. This translates into CASSLTSGLYNEQFF.

The V and J genes are TRBV4-1 and TRBJ2-7, with 10 bases identical to TRBD1. Germline V lookup: CDR1 MGHRA, CDR2 YSYEKL. This CDR3 is 13 amino acids long. V lost 4 bases to trimming and J lost 4 bases; unmatched junction nucleotides: 1. Written as DNA, the CDR3 is TGCGCCAGCAGCCGACAGGGGGCGTACGAGCAGTACTTC. This gives the protein CASSRQGAYEQYF.

The chain's CDR3 is CASSPPSVTSNQPQHF. DNA for the CDR3: TGTGCCAGCTCACCACCGAGTGTCACAAGCAATCAGCCCCAGCATTTT. The chain employs TRBV18 and TRBJ1-5; D call uncertain. The CDR3 spans 16 residues. Trimming left V 0 bases short and J 1 base short, with 10 bases between. Looked up from germline, CDR1 is KGHSH and CDR2 is LQKENI.

This chain connects TRBV7-9 to TRBJ1-6; no firm D call. The CDR3 extends over 14 amino acids. Germline V CDR1 and CDR2: SEHNR, FQNEAQ (reference sequence). The V gene lost 1 base and the J gene lost 7 bases, with 8 bases spanning the gap. CDR3 bases: TGTGCCAGCAGCTTAGGACCGACGAATTCACCCCTCCACTTT. Protein: CASSLGPTNSPLHF.

The CDR3 spells CASSLRYGSHEDTQYF. The CDR3 region has the DNA TGTGCCAGCAGCTTACGGTACGGGAGCCACGAAGATACGCAGTATTTT. V usage is TRBV7-8 and J usage is TRBJ2-3; TRBD2 might be the D (6 bases). CDR3 length equals 16 residues. V gave up 2 bases and J gave up 5 bases, with 17 bases separating them. The germline gives CDR1 SGHVS, CDR2 FQNEAQ.

This sequence joins TRBV5-4 and TRBJ2-7; 10 positions agree with TRBD1. This CDR3 contains 13 residues. Germline-derived CDR1 and CDR2 are SGHNT and YYREEE (reference sequence). Unmatched junction bases numbered 3, after V lost 4 bases and J lost 5 bases. DNA for the CDR3: TGTGCCAGCAGCCCGGGACAGGGGAACGAGCAGTACTTC. The encoded protein is CASSPGQGNEQYF.

This sequence joins TRBV30 and TRBJ1-2; D is uncertain. Germline V CDR1 and CDR2: GTSNPN, SVGIG (reference sequence). The V end was cut by 3 bases, the J end by 7 bases, with 12 bases between. There are 12 residues in the CDR3. CDR3 sequence (DNA): TGTGCCTGGAGGTTCCAGGCGGGTGGCTACACCTTC. It codes for CAWRFQAGGYTF.

This sequence joins TRBV7-9 and TRBJ2-3; the match to TRBD2 covers 11 bases. The CDR3 contains 16 residues. Germline V lookup: CDR1 SEHNR, CDR2 FQNEAQ (reference sequence). Trimming at V came to 5 bases and at J to 2 bases, leaving 6 bases not matched to a gene. The CDR3 reads CASSPGTSGFTDTQYF. The CDR3 nucleotides read TGTGCCAGCAGCCCGGGGACTAGCGGATTCACAGATACGCAGTATTTT.

This chain uses TRBV30 with TRBJ1-2, with D possibly matching TRBD1 (5 bases). The germline CDR1 and CDR2 sequences are GTSNPN and SVGIG (reference sequence). V was clipped by 5 bases and J by 3 bases, with 13 bases between them. The CDR3 length is 13 residues. CDR3 amino acids: CAWGTGGYYGYTF. The CDR3 DNA reads as TGTGCCTGGGGTACAGGAGGTTACTATGGCTACACCTTC.

This rearrangement joins TRBV2 to TRBJ1-2; D remains ambiguous. This CDR3 region has 13 residues. Between the trimmed V and J ends, which lost 2 bases and 8 bases, there was a span of 12 bases. Germline CDR1 is SNHLY and CDR2 is FYNNEI. CDR3 protein: CASSERGLDGYTF. In nucleotides, the CDR3 is TGTGCCAGCAGTGAACGGGGTTTGGACGGCTACACCTTC. Looking up the rest from reference TRBV2 and TRBJ1-2 gives the full variable domain: EPEVTQTPSHQVTQMGQEVILRCVPISNHLYFYWYRQILGQKVEFLVSFYNNEISEKSEIFDDQFSVERPDGSNFTLKIRSTKLEDSAMYFCASSERGLDGYTFGSGTRLTVV.

V and J are TRBV5-1 and TRBJ2-2; 7 bases are a match to TRBD1. Germline V gene data show CDR1 as SGHRS and CDR2 as YFSETQ. The trim removed 1 base at V and 6 bases at J, leaving 6 bases unmatched. The CDR3 length is 15 residues. DNA for the CDR3: TGCGCCAGCAGCTTGCAGCGAGGGGGCTCCGGGGAGCTGTTTTTT. Translation: CASSLQRGGSGELFF. Looking up the rest from reference TRBV5-1 and TRBJ2-2 gives the full variable domain: KAGVTQTPRYLIKTRGQQVTLSCSPISGHRSVSWYQQTPGQGLQFLFEYFSETQRNKGNFPGRFSGRQFSNSRSEMNVSTLELGDSALYLCASSLQRGGSGELFFGEGSRLTVL.

The chain carries TRBV7-9 and TRBJ1-1, with TRBD1 matching over 8 bases. J gave up 8 bases and V 6 bases, and 11 bases lay outside the gene matches. Germline V CDR1 and CDR2: SEHNR, FQNEAQ (reference sequence). The CDR3 is made up of 14 amino acids. CDR3 loop: CASRLADRATEAFF. For the CDR3, the DNA is TGTGCCAGCAGACTCGCGGACAGGGCAACCGAAGCTTTCTTT.

This chain connects TRBV7-6 to TRBJ2-2; D not certain. Germline CDR1 reads SGHVS; CDR2 reads FNYEAQ. V was cut by 4 bases and J by 1 base, with 10 bases left in between. The length of the CDR3 is 15 residues. CDR3 sequence (DNA): TGTGCCAGCAGCTCCCCCCTCCAGAACACCGGGGAGCTGTTTTTT. It is translated as CASSSPLQNTGELFF.

This rearrangement joins TRBV30 to TRBJ1-5; D is perhaps TRBD1 (6 bases). Germline-derived CDR1 and CDR2 are GTSNPN and SVGIG (reference sequence). The CDR3 is 13 amino acids. The ends were cut back, 5 bases at V and 2 bases at J, with 10 bases in the middle. As DNA, the CDR3 is TGTGCCTGGGCAAACAGGGGCAATCAGCCCCAGCATTTT. It specifies CAWANRGNQPQHF.

This clone was recorded only once. The V and J genes are TRBV19 and TRBJ1-4; tentatively, D is TRBD1 (5 bases). Germline lookup yields CDR1 LNHDA and CDR2 SQIVND (reference sequence). Trimming cost V 6 bases and J 5 bases, with 10 bases left between them. This CDR3 is built from 13 residues. For the CDR3, the DNA is TGTGCCAGTAGCCGGGACGGGAATGAAAAACTGTTTTTT. Amino acid sequence: CASSRDGNEKLFF.

Note on this clone: It is likely a read error: a sequence one base away is far more abundant. V usage is TRBV2 and J usage is TRBJ2-3; 9 nucleotides match TRBD2. CDR3 length equals 15 residues. J was trimmed by 1 base and V by 3 bases; bases with no gene match: 2. Germline V gene lookup returns CDR1 SNHLY and CDR2 FYNNEI. The DNA of the CDR3 is TGTGCCAGCAGTGACGCTAGCGGGGGCACAGATACGCAGTATTTT. Its protein is CASSDASGGTDTQYF.

The rearrangement joins TRBV5-1 to TRBJ2-7; a weak D match, TRBD1 (6 bases). CDR1 SGHRS and CDR2 YFSETQ come from the germline V gene. The CDR3 has 14 amino acids. Trimming removed 0 bases at V and 7 bases at J, with 14 bases between. DNA for the CDR3: TGCGCCAGCAGCTTGGCCCGGGACATAGGTGAGCAGTACTTC. It translates to CASSLARDIGEQYF.

V gene TRBV7-8 combines with J gene TRBJ1-5; D may be TRBD1 (5 bases). CDR1 and CDR2 from the germline V gene are SGHVS and FQNEAQ. V was cut by 2 bases and J by 1 base, with 6 bases left in between. This CDR3 has 14 amino acids. The CDR3 DNA is TGTGCCAGCAGCTTACAGGGCAGCAATCAGCCCCAGCATTTT. This gives the protein CASSLQGSNQPQHF.

As DNA, the CDR3 is TGTGCCAGCAGTTTCGCCGGAGGCGGGGGCTACACCTTC. It translates to CASSFAGGGGYTF. The chain links TRBV6-6 to TRBJ1-2; D is uncertain. The V gene's germline CDR1 is MNHNY and CDR2 SVGAGI (reference sequence). CDR3 length: 13 residues. The V end was cut by 4 bases, the J end by 8 bases, with 14 bases between.

The chain joins TRBV7-2 to TRBJ2-7, with D perhaps matching TRBD1 or TRBD2 (5 bases each). The V gene's germline CDR1 is SGHTA and CDR2 FQGNSA. The V gene lost 5 bases and the J gene lost 2 bases, with 16 bases spanning the gap. The CDR3 runs 15 residues. The CDR3 DNA is TGTGCCAGCAGCCAGAGACGGGACGGACCCTACGAGCAGTACTTC. As protein: CASSQRRDGPYEQYF.

V is TRBV19 and J is TRBJ2-7; 7 bases are shared with TRBD1. The CDR3 covers 13 residues. Germline CDR1 reads LNHDA; CDR2 reads SQIVND (reference sequence). The junction had 8 bases not matched to a gene; V was cut back by 5 bases and J by 7 bases. The CDR3 region has the DNA TGTGCCAGTAGTCTGGCCAGGGGGTGGGAGCAGTACTTC. It specifies CASSLARGWEQYF. Complete variable domain (other parts from reference TRBV19 and TRBJ2-7): DGGITQSPKYLFRKEGQNVTLSCEQNLNHDAMYWYRQDPGQGLRLIYYSQIVNDFQKGDIAEGYSVSREKKESFPLTVTSAQKNPTAFYLCASSLARGWEQYFGPGTRLTVT.